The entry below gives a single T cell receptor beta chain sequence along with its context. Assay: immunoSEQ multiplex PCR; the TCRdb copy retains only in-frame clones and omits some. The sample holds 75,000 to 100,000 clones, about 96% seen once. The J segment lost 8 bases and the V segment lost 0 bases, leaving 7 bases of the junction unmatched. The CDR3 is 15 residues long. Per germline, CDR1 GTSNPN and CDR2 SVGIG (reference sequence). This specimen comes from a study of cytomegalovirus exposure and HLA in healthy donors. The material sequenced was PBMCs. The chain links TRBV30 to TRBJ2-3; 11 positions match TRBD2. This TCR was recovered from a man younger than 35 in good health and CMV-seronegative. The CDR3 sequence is CAWSVADGLAGTQYF. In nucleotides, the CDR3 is TGTGCCTGGAGTGTGGCGGATGGACTAGCGGGTACGCAGTATTTT.